This T cell receptor beta chain was identified during a study of shared clonotypes between healthy human individuals. Study-wide findings and caveats: Generally, naive subsets came out with larger estimated richness than memory subsets.

After removal of 5 bases from V and 7 bases from J, the junction contained 9 bases not matched to a gene. Per germline, CDR1 MDHEN and CDR2 SYDVKM. This CDR3 is built from 15 residues. A word on this clone: The antigen remains unidentified.

The authors ran the assay at deep level. Data came from immunoSEQ multiplex PCR; TCRdb stores just in-frame clones and leaves some out. The sample yields millions of clones, 80% to 95% seen once. Naive CD4+ cells were CD45RA-selected; the remaining cells were memory. The specimen was naive CD4+ T cells from PBMCs. The subset here: CD45RA+ positively selected. This chain connects TRBV28 to TRBJ1-3, with 9 bases that match TRBD1. This receptor was taken from a man younger than 30 in good health. Some clones in this sample may be carry-over from other donors' samples. The CDR3 coding sequence is TGTGCCAGCAGTCCACGTCCCGGGACAGGGAACACCATATATTTT. It yields the protein CASSPRPGTGNTIYF.